The clone carrying this TCR beta chain turned up a few times. Antigen: not known. The data are from a study of T-cell memory formation after mild COVID-19. Findings of the study overall: Most CD4+ clones that shrank were in CM and EM, while CD8+ ones turned up in EMRA.

After 5'RACE with constant-segment primers, TCR alpha and TCR beta cDNA libraries carrying sample barcodes and UMIs were obtained. From the 5' RACE reads, TCRdb called clonotypes with MiXCR, one entry per CDR3 protein. The sample consists of some 450,000 distinct CDR3 sequences, roughly 18% of them appearing once. CDR3 size: 15 residues. Trimming cost V 8 bases and J 9 bases; bases outside gene matches: 10. Germline V gives CDR1 SNHLY, CDR2 FYNNEI. The sequence was obtained from a man younger than 30 who had mild COVID-19 (a few samples of this study predate the infection). Cell type and time point are not known. This rearrangement joins TRBV2 to TRBJ2-1; 13 bases are shared with TRBD2. The sequencing input was PBMCs or a T cell subset sorted from them (not recorded which). The CDR3 nucleotides are TGTGCCAGCGGTGGACTAGCGGGGGTGAGAGGTGAGCAGTTCTTC. Translated, it gives CASGGLAGVRGEQFF.